This T cell receptor (beta chain) was sequenced in a study of OX40 agonist ivuxolimab in advanced cancers. Study observations and caveats: CD4+ and CD8+ blood T cells expanded clonally by week 6 at 0.1 to 3.0 mg/kg.

Peripheral blood came from all dose cohorts at three timepoints. Produced via immunoSEQ multiplex PCR; TCRdb's table is partial and in-frame only. The sample includes over 70,000 clones, about 73% seen only once; the top ten take roughly 4.9%. Notes on this clone: What it recognizes is unknown.

The TCR originated in an adult with an advanced solid tumor such as melanoma, head and neck, liver or kidney cancer. This specimen consisted of CD4+ or CD8+ T cells sorted from blood, obtained in a trial of the OX40 agonist ivuxolimab.

This CDR3 is CASSLSVRTDTQYF. The CDR3 region has the DNA TGTGCCAGCAGTTTAAGTGTCCGCACAGATACGCAGTATTTT. The chain uses TRBV27 and TRBJ2-3; no reliable D call. The CDR3 is 14 amino acids. The V end was cut by 2 bases, the J end by 1 base, with 7 bases between. Germline V lookup: CDR1 MNHEY, CDR2 SMNVEV (reference sequence).